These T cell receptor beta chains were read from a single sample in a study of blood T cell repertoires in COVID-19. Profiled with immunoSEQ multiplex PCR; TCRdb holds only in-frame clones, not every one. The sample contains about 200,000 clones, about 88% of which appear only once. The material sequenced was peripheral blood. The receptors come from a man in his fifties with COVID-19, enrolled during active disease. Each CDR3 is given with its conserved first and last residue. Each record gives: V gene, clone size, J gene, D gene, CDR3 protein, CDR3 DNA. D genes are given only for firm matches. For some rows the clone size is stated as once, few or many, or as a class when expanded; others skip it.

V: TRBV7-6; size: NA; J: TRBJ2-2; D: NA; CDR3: CASSTRGSVNTGELFF; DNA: TGTGCCAGCAGCACCAGAGGGTCGGTGAACACCGGGGAGCTGTTTTTT
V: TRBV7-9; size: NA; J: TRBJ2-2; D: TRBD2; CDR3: CASSDGGDTGELFF; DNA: TGTGCCAGCAGCGATGGGGGGGACACCGGGGAGCTGTTTTTT
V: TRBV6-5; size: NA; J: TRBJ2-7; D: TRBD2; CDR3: CASSQRGHEQYF; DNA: TGTGCCAGCAGTCAGCGGGGTCACGAGCAGTACTTC
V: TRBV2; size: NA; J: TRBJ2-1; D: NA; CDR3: CASSDRNEQFF; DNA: TGTGCCAGCAGTGACCGGAATGAGCAGTTCTTC
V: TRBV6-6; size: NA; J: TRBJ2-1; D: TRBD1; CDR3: CASSQTGQGGLVNEQFF; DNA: TGTGCCAGCAGTCAAACCGGACAGGGGGGACTAGTAAATGAGCAGTTCTTC
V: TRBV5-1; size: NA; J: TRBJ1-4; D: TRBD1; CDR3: CASSLGGTATNEKLFF; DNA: TGCGCCAGCAGCTTGGGCGGGACAGCGACTAATGAAAAACTGTTTTTT
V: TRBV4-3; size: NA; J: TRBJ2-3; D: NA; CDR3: CASSQGGSGTDTQYF; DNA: TGCGCCAGCAGCCAAGGCGGGTCTGGCACAGATACGCAGTATTTT
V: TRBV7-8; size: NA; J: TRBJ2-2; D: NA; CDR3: CASTQGVSGELFF; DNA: TGTGCCAGCACCCAAGGGGTTTCCGGGGAGCTGTTTTTT
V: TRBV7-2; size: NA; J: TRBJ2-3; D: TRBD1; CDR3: CASSLNRGSSDTQYF; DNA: TGTGCCAGCAGCTTAAACAGGGGTTCATCGGATACGCAGTATTTT
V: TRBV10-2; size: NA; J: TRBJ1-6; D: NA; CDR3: CASTQRSGLTPLHF; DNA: TGCGCCAGCACCCAGAGGTCGGGGTTGACACCCCTCCACTTT
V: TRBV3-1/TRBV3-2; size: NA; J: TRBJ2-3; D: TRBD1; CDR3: CASRQAGTAHTDTQYF; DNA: TGTGCCAGCAGACAGGCCGGGACAGCGCATACAGATACGCAGTATTTT
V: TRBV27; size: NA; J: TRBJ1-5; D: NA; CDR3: CASSETTYSNQPQHF; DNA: TGTGCCAGCAGCGAGACGACATATAGCAATCAGCCCCAGCATTTT
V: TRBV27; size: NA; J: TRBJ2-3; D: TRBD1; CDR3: CASSPRQGSTDTQYF; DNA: TGTGCCAGCAGTCCTAGACAGGGGAGCACAGATACGCAGTATTTT
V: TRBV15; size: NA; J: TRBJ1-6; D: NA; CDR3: CATSARQTYNSPLHF; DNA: TGTGCCACCAGCGCCAGACAGACCTATAATTCACCCCTCCACTTT
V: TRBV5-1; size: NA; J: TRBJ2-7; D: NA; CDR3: CASSGGVSYEQYF; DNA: TGCGCCAGCAGCGGCGGGGTCTCCTACGAGCAGTACTTC
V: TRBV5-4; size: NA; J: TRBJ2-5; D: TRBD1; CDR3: CASSLGQGETQYF; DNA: TGTGCCAGCAGTCTTGGACAGGGGGAGACCCAGTACTTC
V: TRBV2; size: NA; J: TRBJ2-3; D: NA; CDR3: CASKTEITDTQYF; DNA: TGTGCCAGCAAGACAGAAATAACAGATACGCAGTATTTT
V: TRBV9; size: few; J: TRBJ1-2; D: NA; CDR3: CASSVEGTERGYTF; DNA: TGTGCCAGCAGCGTCGAGGGCACCGAACGTGGCTACACCTTC
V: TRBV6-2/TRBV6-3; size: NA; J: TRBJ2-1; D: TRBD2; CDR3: CASSSWGGGWNEQFF; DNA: TGTGCCAGCAGCTCGTGGGGGGGAGGTTGGAATGAGCAGTTCTTC
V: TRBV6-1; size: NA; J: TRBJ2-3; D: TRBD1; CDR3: CASSEYGTGLLDTQYF; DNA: TGTGCCAGCAGTGAATACGGGACAGGGTTGTTGGATACGCAGTATTTT
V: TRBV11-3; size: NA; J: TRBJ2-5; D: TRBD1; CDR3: CASSRTGGLETQYF; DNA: TGTGCCAGCAGCCGGACAGGGGGCTTGGAGACCCAGTACTTC
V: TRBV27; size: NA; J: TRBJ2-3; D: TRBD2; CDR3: CASRETSGGASDTQYF; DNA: TGTGCCAGCAGGGAGACTAGCGGGGGGGCGTCAGATACGCAGTATTTT
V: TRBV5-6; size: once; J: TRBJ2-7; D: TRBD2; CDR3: CASTKQLAVSYEQYF; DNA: TGTGCCAGCACCAAACAACTAGCGGTATCCTACGAGCAGTACTTC
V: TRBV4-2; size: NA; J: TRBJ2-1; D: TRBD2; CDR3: CASSQPAGGSFGDEQFF; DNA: TGTGCCAGCAGCCAGCCCGCGGGGGGATCCTTTGGGGATGAGCAGTTCTTC
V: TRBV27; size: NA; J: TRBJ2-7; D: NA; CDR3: CASSLVPGLGSSYEQYF; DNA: TGTGCCAGCAGTTTAGTCCCCGGGCTCGGGAGCTCCTACGAGCAGTACTTC
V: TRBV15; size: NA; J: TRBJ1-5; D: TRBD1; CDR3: CATTTTGGPEPQHF; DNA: TGTGCCACCACTACGACAGGGGGCCCTGAGCCCCAGCATTTT
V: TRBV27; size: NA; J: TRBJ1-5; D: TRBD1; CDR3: CASSLNRGQDQPQHF; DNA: TGTGCCAGCAGTTTAAACAGGGGGCAGGATCAGCCCCAGCATTTT
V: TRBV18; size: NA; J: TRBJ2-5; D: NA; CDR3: CASSPYREETQYF; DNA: TGTGCCAGCTCACCATACAGAGAAGAGACCCAGTACTTC
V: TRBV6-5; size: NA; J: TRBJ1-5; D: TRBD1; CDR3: CASGLGGQTPMPQHF; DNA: TGTGCCAGCGGTTTAGGGGGACAGACACCGATGCCCCAGCATTTT
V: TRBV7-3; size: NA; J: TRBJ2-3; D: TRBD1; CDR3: CASSSTGDTDTQYF; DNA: TGTGCCAGCAGCTCTACAGGGGACACAGATACGCAGTATTTT
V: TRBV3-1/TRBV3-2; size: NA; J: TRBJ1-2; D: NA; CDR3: CASSPKTAYGYTF; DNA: TGTGCCAGCAGCCCCAAGACAGCCTATGGCTACACCTTC
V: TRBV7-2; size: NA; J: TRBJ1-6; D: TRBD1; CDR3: CASSHRQGGSPLHF; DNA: TGTGCCAGCAGCCACCGACAGGGTGGATCACCCCTCCACTTT
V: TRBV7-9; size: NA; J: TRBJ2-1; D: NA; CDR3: CASSPITGSYNEQFF; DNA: TGTGCCAGCAGCCCTATAACCGGGAGCTACAATGAGCAGTTCTTC
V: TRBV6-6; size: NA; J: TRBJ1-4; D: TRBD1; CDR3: CASRSGGYEKLFF; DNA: TGTGCCAGCAGATCAGGGGGATACGAAAAACTGTTTTTT
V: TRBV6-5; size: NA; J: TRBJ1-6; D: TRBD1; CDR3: CASMGQRNSPLHF; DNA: TGTGCCAGCATGGGACAGAGAAATTCACCCCTCCACTTT
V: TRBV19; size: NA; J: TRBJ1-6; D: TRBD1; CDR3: CASSKRTGGSDSPLHF; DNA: TGTGCCAGTAGTAAAAGGACAGGGGGCTCGGATTCACCCCTCCACTTT
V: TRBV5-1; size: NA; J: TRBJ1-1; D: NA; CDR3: CASSVVSNTEAFF; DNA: TGCGCCAGCAGTGTAGTCTCGAACACTGAAGCTTTCTTT
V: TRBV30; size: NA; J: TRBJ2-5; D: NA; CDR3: CAWSGPPGQYF; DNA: TGTGCCTGGAGTGGACCCCCAGGCCAGTACTTC
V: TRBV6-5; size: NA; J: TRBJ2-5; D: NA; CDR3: CASRNREETQYF; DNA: TGTGCCAGCAGGAACCGGGAAGAGACCCAGTACTTC
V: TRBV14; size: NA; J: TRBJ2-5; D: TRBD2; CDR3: CASSRNLAGGLWQETQYF; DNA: TGTGCCAGCAGCCGGAACCTAGCGGGGGGGCTTTGGCAAGAGACCCAGTACTTC
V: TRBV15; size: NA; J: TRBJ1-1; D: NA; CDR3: CATSSEPGIEAFF; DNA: TGTGCCACCAGCAGCGAACCAGGTATAGAAGCTTTCTTT
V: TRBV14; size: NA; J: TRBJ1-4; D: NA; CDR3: CASSLVGGTNEKLFF; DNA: TGTGCCAGCAGCCTCGTCGGCGGGACTAATGAAAAACTGTTTTTT